The 12 T cell receptor beta chains in this list originate from one sample, sequenced in a study of neoadjuvant anti-PD-1 for oral cavity cancer. TCRdb keeps only in-frame clones here, not all; method: immunoSEQ multiplex PCR. Seen here are 14,000 or so clones, about two thirds observed once, and the top ten hold around 3%. Documented time point: after neoadjuvant nivolumab, at surgical resection. The material was PBMCs, obtained after nivolumab (anti-PD-1) treatment. The receptors come from a person between 35 and 79 years old with oral cavity squamous cell carcinoma.

CDR3 in DNA: TGCGCCAGCAATCCGGGAGGCTCAGATACGCAGTATTTT. This encodes CASNPGGSDTQYF. This sequence joins TRBV10-1 and TRBJ2-3, with 7 bases matching TRBD2. The CDR3 extends over 13 amino acids. V lost 7 bases, J lost 4 bases, and 5 bases stayed unmatched. In germline, CDR1 is WNHNN, CDR2 SYGVQD (reference sequence).

This chain links TRBV11-2 with TRBJ2-3; 12 bases map to TRBD2. Germline CDR1 reads SGHAT; CDR2 reads FQNNGV. Losses at the gene ends were 5 bases for V and 0 bases for J; bases not matched to a gene: 3. CDR3 size: 16 residues. The CDR3 DNA reads as TGTGCCAGCAGCCAAGGGACTAGCGGGAGCACAGATACGCAGTATTTT. It yields the protein CASSQGTSGSTDTQYF.

V gene TRBV5-1 combines with J gene TRBJ2-7; the match to TRBD2 covers 8 bases. Germline CDR1 is SGHRS and CDR2 is YFSETQ. The trim removed 5 bases at V and 7 bases at J, leaving 11 bases unmatched. This CDR3 comprises 14 residues. CDR3 amino acids: CASRFGGLEFEQYF. In DNA form, the CDR3 reads TGCGCCAGCAGATTTGGGGGACTAGAGTTTGAGCAGTACTTC. The full variable domain, with the rest looked up from reference TRBV5-1 and TRBJ2-7, is KAGVTQTPRYLIKTRGQQVTLSCSPISGHRSVSWYQQTPGQGLQFLFEYFSETQRNKGNFPGRFSGRQFSNSRSEMNVSTLELGDSALYLCASRFGGLEFEQYFGPGTRLTVT.

The V and J genes are TRBV5-8 and TRBJ2-5, with 11 bases aligning to TRBD1. Trimming took 2 bases from V and 4 from J; bases not matched to a gene: 4. Germline V gene lookup returns CDR1 SGHTS and CDR2 YDEGEE. The CDR3 runs to 15 residues. CDR3 protein: CASSLGQGAGETQYF. The CDR3 DNA is TGTGCCAGCAGCTTAGGACAGGGGGCTGGAGAGACCCAGTACTTC.

The gene calls are TRBV7-9 and TRBJ1-1; D unresolved. The CDR3 totals 14 residues. Trimming removed 2 bases from V and 5 bases from J, with 12 bases in between. Germline loops: CDR1 SEHNR, CDR2 FQNEAQ (reference sequence). CDR3 coding DNA: TGTGCCAGCAGCTTAAGAACGCTTAGGACTGAAGCTTTCTTT. Translation gives CASSLRTLRTEAFF.

The chain employs TRBV29-1 and TRBJ2-2, with D possibly called TRBD1 or TRBD2 (6 bases each). Germline V gene data show CDR1 as SQVTM and CDR2 as ANQGSEA. V gave up 4 bases and J gave up 4 bases, with 10 bases separating them. The CDR3 has 13 residues. CDR3 protein: CSVGGAGTGELFF. The CDR3 DNA is TGCAGCGTTGGGGGGGCGGGCACCGGGGAGCTGTTTTTT.

The chain is built from TRBV14 and TRBJ2-1; maybe TRBD2 (5 bases). In germline, CDR1 is SGHDN, CDR2 FVKESK. The CDR3 loop spans 15 amino acids. Trimming stripped 4 bases from V and 3 bases from J, with 13 bases between. CDR3 in DNA: TGTGCCAGCAGCCGACCGGGAAAGGGCTACAATGAGCAGTTCTTC. Translating it yields CASSRPGKGYNEQFF.

The chain carries TRBV5-1 and TRBJ1-2; no firm D call. V lost 0 bases and J 8 bases, leaving 14 bases between the germline ends. From germline, CDR1 is SGHRS and CDR2 YFSETQ. The CDR3 spans 14 residues. CDR3 residues: CASSLGSAGRGYTF. The CDR3 DNA sequence: TGCGCCAGCAGCTTGGGATCCGCAGGCCGGGGCTACACCTTC. Together with reference TRBV5-1 and TRBJ1-2, the CDR3 gives the full variable domain: KAGVTQTPRYLIKTRGQQVTLSCSPISGHRSVSWYQQTPGQGLQFLFEYFSETQRNKGNFPGRFSGRQFSNSRSEMNVSTLELGDSALYLCASSLGSAGRGYTFGSGTRLTVV.

This rearrangement joins TRBV6-6 to TRBJ1-5; a weak D match, TRBD1 (5 bases). This CDR3 contains 13 residues. Trimming took off 6 bases at V and 3 bases at J, with 9 bases between the two ends. CDR1 is MNHNY and CDR2 is SVGAGI in the germline V gene (reference sequence). As DNA, the CDR3 is TGTGCCAGCAGCCCACAGGCCAATCAGCCCCAGCATTTT. Its translation is CASSPQANQPQHF.

The chain joins TRBV2 to TRBJ2-1; 13 bases agree with TRBD2. V lost 8 bases and J lost 9; bases outside the gene matches: 4. Germline V gene lookup returns CDR1 SNHLY and CDR2 FYNNEI. CDR3 size: 13 residues. The CDR3 nucleotides are TGTGCCAGCCGGACTAGCGGGAGTTTTGAGCAGTTCTTC. It specifies CASRTSGSFEQFF.

The V gene is TRBV28, the J gene TRBJ1-5, with TRBD1 identical over 9 bases. The ends lost 6 bases at V and 3 bases at J; junction bases unmatched: 9. This CDR3 contains 16 residues. Per the germline V gene, CDR1 is MDHEN and CDR2 is SYDVKM. The CDR3 DNA reads TGTGCCAGCAGAACCACAGGGGGCTACGTCAATCAGCCCCAGCATTTT. Translation gives CASRTTGGYVNQPQHF. The entire variable domain, with the rest obtained from reference TRBV28 and TRBJ1-5, is as follows: DVKVTQSSRYLVKRTGEKVFLECVQDMDHENMFWYRQDPGLGLRLIYFSYDVKMKEKGDIPEGYSVSREKKERFSLILESASTNQTSMYLCASRTTGGYVNQPQHFGDGTRLSIL.

The gene calls are TRBV6-1 and TRBJ2-1; maybe TRBD1 (6 bases). The CDR3 length is 14 residues. Trimming left V 4 bases short and J 4 bases short, with 11 bases between. Germline V gives CDR1 MNHNS, CDR2 SASEGT. The CDR3 sequence: CASSVVGQYNEQFF. The CDR3 DNA reads TGTGCCAGCAGTGTTGTAGGACAGTACAATGAGCAGTTCTTC.